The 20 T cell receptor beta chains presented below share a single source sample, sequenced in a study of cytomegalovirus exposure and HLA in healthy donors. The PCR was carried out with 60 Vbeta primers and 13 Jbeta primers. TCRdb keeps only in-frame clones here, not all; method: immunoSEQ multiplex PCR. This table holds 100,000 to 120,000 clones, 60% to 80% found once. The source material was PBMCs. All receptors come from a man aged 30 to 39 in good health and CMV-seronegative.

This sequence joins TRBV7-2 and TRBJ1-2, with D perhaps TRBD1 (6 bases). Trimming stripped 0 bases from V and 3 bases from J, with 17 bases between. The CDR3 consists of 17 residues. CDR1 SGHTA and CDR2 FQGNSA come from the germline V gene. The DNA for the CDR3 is TGTGCCAGCAGCTTAGCCGTTTTACAGGGTAGCGACTATGGCTACACCTTC. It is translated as CASSLAVLQGSDYGYTF.

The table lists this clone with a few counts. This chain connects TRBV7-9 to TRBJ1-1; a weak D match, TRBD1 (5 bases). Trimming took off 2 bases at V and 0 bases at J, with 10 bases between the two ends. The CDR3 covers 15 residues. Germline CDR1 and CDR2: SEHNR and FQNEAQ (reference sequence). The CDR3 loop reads CASSLKAGLNTEAFF. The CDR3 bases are TGTGCCAGCAGCTTAAAAGCAGGGTTGAACACTGAAGCTTTCTTT.

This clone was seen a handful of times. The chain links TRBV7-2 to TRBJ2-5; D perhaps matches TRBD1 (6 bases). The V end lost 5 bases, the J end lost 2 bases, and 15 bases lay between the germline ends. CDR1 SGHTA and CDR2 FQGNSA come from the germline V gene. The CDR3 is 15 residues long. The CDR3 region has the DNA TGTGCCAGCAGCCAGATCAGGACAGCACAAGAGACCCAGTACTTC. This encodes CASSQIRTAQETQYF.

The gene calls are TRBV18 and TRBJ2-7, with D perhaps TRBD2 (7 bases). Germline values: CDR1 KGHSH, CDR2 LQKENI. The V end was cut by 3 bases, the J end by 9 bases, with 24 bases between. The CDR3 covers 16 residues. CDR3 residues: CASSPRLDSNPGGQYF. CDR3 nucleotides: TGTGCCAGCTCACCGAGGCTGGACAGTAACCCGGGGGGGCAGTACTTC.

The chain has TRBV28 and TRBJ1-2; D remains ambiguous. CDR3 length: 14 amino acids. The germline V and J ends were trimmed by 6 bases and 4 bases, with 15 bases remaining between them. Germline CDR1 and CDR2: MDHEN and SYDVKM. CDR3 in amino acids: CASSPRGASYGYTF. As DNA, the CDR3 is TGTGCCAGCAGCCCCAGAGGCGCCTCCTATGGCTACACCTTC.

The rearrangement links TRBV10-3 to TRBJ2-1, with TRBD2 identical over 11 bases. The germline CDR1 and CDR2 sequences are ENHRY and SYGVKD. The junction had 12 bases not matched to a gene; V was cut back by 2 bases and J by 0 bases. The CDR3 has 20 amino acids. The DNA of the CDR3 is TGTGCCATCAGTGAGCGAACTAGCGGGAGAACCATATTCTCCTACAATGAGCAGTTCTTC. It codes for CAISERTSGRTIFSYNEQFF.

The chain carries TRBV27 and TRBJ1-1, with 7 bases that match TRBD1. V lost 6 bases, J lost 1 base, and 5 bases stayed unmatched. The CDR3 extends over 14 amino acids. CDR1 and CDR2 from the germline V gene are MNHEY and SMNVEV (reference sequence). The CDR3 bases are TGTGCCAGCAGGGCAGGGGGACCGAACACTGAAGCTTTCTTT. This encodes CASRAGGPNTEAFF.

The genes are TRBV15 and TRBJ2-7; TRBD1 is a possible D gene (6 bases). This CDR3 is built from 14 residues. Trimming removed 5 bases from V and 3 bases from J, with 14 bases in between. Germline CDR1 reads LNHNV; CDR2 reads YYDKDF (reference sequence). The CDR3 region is CATSPDGQSYEQYF. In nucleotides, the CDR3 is TGTGCCACCAGCCCGGACGGACAGAGCTACGAGCAGTACTTC.

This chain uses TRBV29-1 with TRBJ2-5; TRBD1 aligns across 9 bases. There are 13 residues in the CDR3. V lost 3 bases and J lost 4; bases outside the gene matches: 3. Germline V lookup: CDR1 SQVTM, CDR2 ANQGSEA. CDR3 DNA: TGCAGCGTTGAGACAGGGGGGGGAGAGACCCAGTACTTC. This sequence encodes CSVETGGGETQYF.

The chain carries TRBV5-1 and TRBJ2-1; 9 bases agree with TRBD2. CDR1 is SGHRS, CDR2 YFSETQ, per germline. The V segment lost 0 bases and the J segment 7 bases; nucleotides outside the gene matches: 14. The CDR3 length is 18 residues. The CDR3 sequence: CASSLARLAENFINEQFF. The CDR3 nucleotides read TGCGCCAGCAGCTTGGCCCGACTAGCGGAGAATTTTATAAATGAGCAGTTCTTC. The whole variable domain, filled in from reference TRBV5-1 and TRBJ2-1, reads KAGVTQTPRYLIKTRGQQVTLSCSPISGHRSVSWYQQTPGQGLQFLFEYFSETQRNKGNFPGRFSGRQFSNSRSEMNVSTLELGDSALYLCASSLARLAENFINEQFFGPGTRLTVL.

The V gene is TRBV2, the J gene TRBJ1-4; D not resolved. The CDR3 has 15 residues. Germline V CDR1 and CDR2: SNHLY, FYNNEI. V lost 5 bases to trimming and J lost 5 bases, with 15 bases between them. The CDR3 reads CASSRGGRGNEKLFF. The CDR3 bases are TGTGCCAGCAGTCGGGGTGGACGGGGAAATGAAAAACTGTTTTTT.

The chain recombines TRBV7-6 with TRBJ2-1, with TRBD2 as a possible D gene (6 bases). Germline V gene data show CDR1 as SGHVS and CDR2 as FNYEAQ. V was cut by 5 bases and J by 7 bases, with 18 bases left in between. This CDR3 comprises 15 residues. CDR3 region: CASSRRGDQGNEQFF. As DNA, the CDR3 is TGTGCCAGCAGCCGGCGGGGAGACCAAGGGAATGAGCAGTTCTTC.

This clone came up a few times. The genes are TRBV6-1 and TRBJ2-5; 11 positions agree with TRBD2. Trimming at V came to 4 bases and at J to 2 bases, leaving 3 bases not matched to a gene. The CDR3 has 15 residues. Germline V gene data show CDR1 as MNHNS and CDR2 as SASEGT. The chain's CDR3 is CASSGLAGTQETQYF. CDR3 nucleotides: TGTGCCAGCAGTGGACTAGCGGGGACACAAGAGACCCAGTACTTC.

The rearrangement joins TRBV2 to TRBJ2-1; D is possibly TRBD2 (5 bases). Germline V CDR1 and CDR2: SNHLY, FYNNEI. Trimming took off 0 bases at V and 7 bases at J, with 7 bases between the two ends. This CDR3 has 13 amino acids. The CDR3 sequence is CASSEARGNEQFF. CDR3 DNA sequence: TGTGCCAGCAGTGAAGCTCGGGGAAATGAGCAGTTCTTC.

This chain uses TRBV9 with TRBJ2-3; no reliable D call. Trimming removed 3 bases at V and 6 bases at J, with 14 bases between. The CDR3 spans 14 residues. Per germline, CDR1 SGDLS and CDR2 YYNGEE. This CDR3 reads CASSAGLSPDTQYF. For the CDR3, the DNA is TGTGCCAGCAGCGCGGGTCTCTCCCCGGATACGCAGTATTTT. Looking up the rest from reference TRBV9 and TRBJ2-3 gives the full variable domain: DSGVTQTPKHLITATGQRVTLRCSPRSGDLSVYWYQQSLDQGLQFLIQYYNGEERAKGNILERFSAQQFPDLHSELNLSSLELGDSALYFCASSAGLSPDTQYFGPGTRLTVL.

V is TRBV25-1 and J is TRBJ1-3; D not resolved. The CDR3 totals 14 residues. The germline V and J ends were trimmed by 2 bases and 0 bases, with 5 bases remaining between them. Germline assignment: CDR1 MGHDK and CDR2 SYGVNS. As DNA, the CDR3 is TGTGCCAGCAGTGAAGTGTACTCTGGAAACACCATATATTTT. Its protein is CASSEVYSGNTIYF.

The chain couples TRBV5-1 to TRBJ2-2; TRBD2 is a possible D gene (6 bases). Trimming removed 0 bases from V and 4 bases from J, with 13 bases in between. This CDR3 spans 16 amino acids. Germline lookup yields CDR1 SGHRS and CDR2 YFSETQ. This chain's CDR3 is CASSLGGEITTGELFF. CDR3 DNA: TGCGCCAGCAGCTTGGGGGGGGAGATAACCACCGGGGAGCTGTTTTTT. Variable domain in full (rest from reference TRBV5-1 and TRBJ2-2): KAGVTQTPRYLIKTRGQQVTLSCSPISGHRSVSWYQQTPGQGLQFLFEYFSETQRNKGNFPGRFSGRQFSNSRSEMNVSTLELGDSALYLCASSLGGEITTGELFFGEGSRLTVL.

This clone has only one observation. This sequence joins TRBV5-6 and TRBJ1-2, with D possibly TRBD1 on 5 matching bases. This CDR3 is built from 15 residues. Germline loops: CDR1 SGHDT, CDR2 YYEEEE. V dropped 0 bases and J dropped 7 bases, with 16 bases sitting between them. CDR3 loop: CASSLAPTGVRGYTF. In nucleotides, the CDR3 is TGTGCCAGCAGCTTGGCTCCTACAGGCGTTCGTGGCTACACCTTC.

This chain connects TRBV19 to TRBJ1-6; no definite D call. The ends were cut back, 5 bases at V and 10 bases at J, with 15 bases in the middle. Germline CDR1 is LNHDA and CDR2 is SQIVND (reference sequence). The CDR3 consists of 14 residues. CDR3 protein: CASSADGISSPLHF. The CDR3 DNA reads TGTGCCAGTAGTGCGGACGGGATTTCCTCACCCCTCCACTTT.

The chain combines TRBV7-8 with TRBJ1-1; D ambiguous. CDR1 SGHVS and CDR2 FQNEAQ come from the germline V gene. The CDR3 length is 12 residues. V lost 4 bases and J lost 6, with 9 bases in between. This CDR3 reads CASSSGKAEAFF. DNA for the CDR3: TGTGCCAGCAGCTCGGGGAAGGCTGAAGCTTTCTTT. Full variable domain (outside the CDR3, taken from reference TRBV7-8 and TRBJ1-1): GAGVSQSPRYKVAKRGQDVALRCDPISGHVSLFWYQQALGQGPEFLTYFQNEAQLDKSGLPSDRFFAERPEGSVSTLKIQRTQQEDSAVYLCASSSGKAEAFFGQGTRLTVV.